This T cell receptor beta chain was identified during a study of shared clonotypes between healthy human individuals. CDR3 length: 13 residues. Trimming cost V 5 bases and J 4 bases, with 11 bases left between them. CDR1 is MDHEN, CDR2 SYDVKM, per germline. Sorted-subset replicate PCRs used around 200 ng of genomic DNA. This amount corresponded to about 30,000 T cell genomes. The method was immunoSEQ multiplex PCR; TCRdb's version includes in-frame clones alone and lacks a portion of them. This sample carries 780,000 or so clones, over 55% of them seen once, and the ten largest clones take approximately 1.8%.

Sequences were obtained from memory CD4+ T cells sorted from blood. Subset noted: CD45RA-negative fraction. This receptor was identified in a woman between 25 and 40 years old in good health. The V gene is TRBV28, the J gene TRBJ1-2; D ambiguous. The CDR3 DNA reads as TGTGCCAGCAGTGCTTCCCTCGTCTATGGCTACACCTTC. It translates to CASSASLVYGYTF.